One sample yielded the 19 T cell receptor beta chains listed below, sequenced in a study of T-cell reconstitution after alpha-beta-depleted transplantation in children. Unique molecular identifiers were built into the TCRbeta library. MiXCR, run by TCRdb on the PCR reads, gives a single entry per CDR3 protein. In the table there are some 72,000 distinct CDR3 sequences, approximately 7.4% of which are singletons. Specimen: PBMCs from the stem cell graft donor, collected from the stem cell graft. These receptors came from a human donor who donated a stem cell graft to a child with acute lymphoblastic leukemia.

This clonotype was seen ten or more times. CDR3 in DNA: TGTGCCAGCAGCCCGACCCCGGGGCCGGGGGAGCTGTTTTTT. Translated: CASSPTPGPGELFF. V and J are TRBV6-2 or TRBV6-3 and TRBJ2-2; D may be TRBD1 or TRBD2 (5 bases each). The CDR3 has 14 amino acids. V lost 6 bases and J 8 bases, leaving 16 bases between the germline ends. CDR1 MNHEY and CDR2 SVGEGT come from the germline V gene.

Ten or more counts support this clonotype. This chain links TRBV2 with TRBJ2-3; TRBD2 aligns across 13 bases. Germline V gene data show CDR1 as SNHLY and CDR2 as FYNNEI. This CDR3 contains 15 residues. With 4 bases clipped from V and 5 bases from J, the junction kept 3 bases outside the gene matches. In DNA, the CDR3 is TGTGCCAGCAGTGCGACTAGCGGGGGGATAGATACGCAGTATTTT. Its translation is CASSATSGGIDTQYF.

This clonotype was seen ten or more times. V and J are TRBV5-5 and TRBJ2-6; D may be TRBD2 (5 bases). The CDR3 extends over 15 amino acids. Looked up from germline, CDR1 is SGHKS and CDR2 is YYEKEE (reference sequence). V lost 4 bases and J lost 0, with 8 bases in between. The CDR3 DNA reads as TGTGCCAGCAGCCCCGGGGTCTCTGGGGCCAACGTCCTGACTTTC. It is translated as CASSPGVSGANVLTF.

There are many counts of this clonotype. The genes are TRBV24-1 and TRBJ1-2, with D hard to call. Germline V CDR1 and CDR2: KGHDR, SFDVKD. V lost 4 bases, J lost 3 bases, and 14 bases lay in between. The CDR3 is 15 amino acids. The CDR3 DNA is TGTGCCACCAGTGAATGGTTGGGCTCCCACTATGGCTACACCTTC. Protein sequence: CATSEWLGSHYGYTF.

At least ten counts were recorded for this clonotype. V gene TRBV7-2 combines with J gene TRBJ2-2; D is unresolved. Germline V gene lookup returns CDR1 SGHTA and CDR2 FQGNSA. The CDR3 sequence is 17 residues long. Between the trimmed V and J ends, which lost 4 bases and 1 base, there was a span of 16 bases. For the CDR3, the DNA is TGTGCCAGCAGCTCCCCCTTGGAGATAGGGAACACCGGGGAGCTGTTTTTT. The encoded protein is CASSSPLEIGNTGELFF. The variable domain in full, with the rest retrieved from reference TRBV7-2 and TRBJ2-2, is GAGVSQSPSNKVTEKGKDVELRCDPISGHTALYWYRQSLGQGLEFLIYFQGNSAPDKSGLPSDRFSAERTGGSVSTLTIQRTQQEDSAVYLCASSSPLEIGNTGELFFGEGSRLTVL.

This clonotype was seen only a few times. The rearrangement links TRBV7-2 to TRBJ2-3, with D perhaps TRBD1 (6 bases). The CDR3 runs 16 residues. Trimming took off 6 bases at V and 2 bases at J, with 18 bases between the two ends. CDR1 is SGHTA and CDR2 is FQGNSA in the germline V gene. In DNA form, the CDR3 reads TGTGCCAGCAGTCTGATGAAGACAGGTCTCACAGATACGCAGTATTTT. It specifies CASSLMKTGLTDTQYF.

This clonotype occurred many times. The chain recombines TRBV20-1 with TRBJ2-2, with D possibly called TRBD1 or TRBD2 (5 bases each). This CDR3 comprises 14 residues. V lost 4 bases and J 1 base, leaving 10 bases between the germline ends. CDR1 and CDR2 (germline): DFQATT, SNEGSKA (reference sequence). Written as DNA, the CDR3 is TGCAGTGCTACCGGGACCCGGAACACCGGGGAGCTGTTTTTT. Protein sequence: CSATGTRNTGELFF.

The rearrangement uses TRBV20-1 and TRBJ1-4; TRBD1 matches 8 bases. Losses at the gene ends were 3 bases for V and 4 bases for J; bases not matched to a gene: 4. The CDR3 is 14 amino acids. CDR1 DFQATT and CDR2 SNEGSKA come from the germline V gene (reference sequence). The CDR3 region is CSASGTGFNEKLFF. The CDR3, as DNA: TGCAGTGCTAGCGGGACAGGCTTTAATGAAAAACTGTTTTTT.

The sample holds many counts of this clonotype. The chain links TRBV2 to TRBJ2-5; D could derive from TRBD1 or TRBD2 (5 bases each). In germline, CDR1 is SNHLY, CDR2 FYNNEI. V lost 7 bases, J lost 7 bases, and 16 bases lay in between. CDR3 size: 13 residues. CDR3 region: CASTLRDEGTQYF. The CDR3 coding sequence is TGTGCCAGCACCTTACGGGACGAGGGGACCCAGTACTTC.

At least ten counts were recorded for this clonotype. The chain links TRBV29-1 to TRBJ1-4, with D uncertain. CDR1 and CDR2 from the germline V gene are SQVTM and ANQGSEA. The CDR3 totals 13 residues. DNA for the CDR3: TGCAGTGCAACACACGTCCCTACAGAAAAACTGTTTTTT. Translating gives CSATHVPTEKLFF.

The chain joins TRBV4-1 to TRBJ2-1, with 9 bases fitting TRBD2. CDR1 and CDR2 (germline): MGHRA, YSYEKL. This CDR3 comprises 16 residues. V shed 0 bases and J 10 bases; nucleotides not matched to a gene: 10. In DNA, the CDR3 is TGCGCCAGCAGCCAAGAAGCTAGCGGGATCGCGGGGGAGCAGTTCTTC. It translates to CASSQEASGIAGEQFF.

This clonotype was counted only a few times. The chain recombines TRBV7-6 with TRBJ1-4, with unresolved D. The CDR3 runs 13 residues. Trimming shortened V by 2 bases and J by 8 bases, and 9 bases separated the two germline ends. Germline values: CDR1 SGHVS, CDR2 FNYEAQ. The CDR3 DNA is TGTGCCAGCAGCTTATTTTCAAGCGAAAAACTGTTTTTT. Translated: CASSLFSSEKLFF.

There are many counts of this clonotype. The rearrangement links TRBV13 to TRBJ2-1; 12 nucleotides align to TRBD2. The junction had 4 bases not matched to a gene; V was cut back by 4 bases and J by 0 bases. CDR1 and CDR2 (germline): PRHDT, FYEKMQ (reference sequence). CDR3 length equals 17 residues. In DNA, the CDR3 is TGTGCCAGCAGCTCTACTAGCGGGGGGAGCTCCTACAATGAGCAGTTCTTC. Amino acids: CASSSTSGGSSYNEQFF.

This clonotype appeared many times. The chain couples TRBV7-2 to TRBJ1-5, with TRBD1 matching over 9 bases. Germline values: CDR1 SGHTA, CDR2 FQGNSA. V was clipped by 5 bases and J by 0 bases; unmatched bases: 17. The length of the CDR3 is 20 residues. CDR3 DNA: TGTGCCAGCAGCGCACGCTTCCGGGGACAGGGTACAGTTAGCAATCAGCCCCAGCATTTT. The encoded protein is CASSARFRGQGTVSNQPQHF.

The V call is TRBV7-2, the J call TRBJ2-3; 9 bases fit TRBD2. J was trimmed by 2 bases and V by 8 bases; bases with no gene match: 8. This CDR3 has 15 amino acids. From germline, CDR1 is SGHTA and CDR2 FQGNSA. The CDR3 sequence: CASLVLAGLTDTQYF. CDR3 bases: TGTGCCAGCTTAGTCCTAGCGGGGCTCACAGATACGCAGTATTTT.

This clonotype was detected many times. V gene TRBV4-1 combines with J gene TRBJ1-1, with 9 bases fitting TRBD1. The CDR3 runs to 17 residues. V shed 3 bases and J 0 bases; nucleotides not matched to a gene: 8. Germline V CDR1 and CDR2: MGHRA, YSYEKL. The CDR3: CASSQRTGDRMNTEAFF. CDR3 bases: TGCGCCAGCAGCCAGCGGACAGGGGATCGGATGAACACTGAAGCTTTCTTT.

This clonotype has just a few counts. CDR3 protein: CASSLSAGAGNEQFF. The CDR3 coding sequence is TGTGCCAGCAGCTTATCGGCCGGGGCTGGCAATGAGCAGTTCTTC. The V call is TRBV7-9, the J call TRBJ2-1, with D possibly being TRBD1 or TRBD2 (5 bases each). Germline loops: CDR1 SEHNR, CDR2 FQNEAQ (reference sequence). This CDR3 contains 15 residues. V shed 2 bases and J shed 6 bases, with 14 bases lying between them.

This clonotype occurred many times. The chain employs TRBV4-1 and TRBJ2-1; D not certain. The ends were cut back, 0 bases at V and 9 bases at J, with 6 bases in the middle. The CDR3 is made up of 12 amino acids. CDR1 and CDR2 (germline): MGHRA, YSYEKL. The CDR3 DNA reads as TGCGCCAGCAGCCAAGATAAGGTTGAGCAGTTCTTC. Translating gives CASSQDKVEQFF.

The sample holds many counts of this clonotype. The chain is built from TRBV9 and TRBJ1-1, with D possibly TRBD1 on 6 matching bases. Germline V lookup: CDR1 SGDLS, CDR2 YYNGEE. The CDR3 covers 13 residues. Between the trimmed V and J ends, which lost 3 bases and 1 base, there was a span of 7 bases. The CDR3 sequence: CASSGTENTEAFF. The CDR3 coding sequence is TGTGCCAGCAGCGGGACAGAGAACACTGAAGCTTTCTTT.